This entry lists 5 T cell receptor beta chains sequenced from one sample in a study of blood T cell repertoires in COVID-19. Data came from immunoSEQ multiplex PCR; TCRdb stores just in-frame clones and leaves some out. Among some 140,000 clones listed, approximately 85% were seen once. The sequenced sample was peripheral blood. These receptor sequences come from a human donor in a cohort sampled during active COVID-19.

For this clone: Distinct nucleotide sequences in the sample also encode this CDR3. The chain joins TRBV30 to TRBJ1-1, with unresolved D. This CDR3 has 12 residues. Trimming cost V 2 bases and J 0 bases, with 4 bases left between them. The V gene's germline CDR1 is GTSNPN and CDR2 SVGIG (reference sequence). The CDR3 DNA sequence: TGTGCCTGGAGTCCCATGAACACTGAAGCTTTCTTT. Amino acids: CAWSPMNTEAFF.

This chain links TRBV5-5 with TRBJ1-2, with a tentative D call TRBD1 (5 bases). Per the germline V gene, CDR1 is SGHKS and CDR2 is YYEKEE (reference sequence). The CDR3 extends over 13 amino acids. With 5 bases removed from V and 2 bases from J, the gap between germline ends came to 10 bases. This CDR3 is CASRPDTNYGYTF. The CDR3, as DNA: TGTGCCAGCAGACCGGACACCAACTATGGCTACACCTTC.

The rearrangement links TRBV11-2 to TRBJ2-5; the match to TRBD2 covers 10 bases. V dropped 3 bases and J dropped 0; count of bases not matched to a gene: 7. From germline, CDR1 is SGHAT and CDR2 FQNNGV. The CDR3 spans 17 residues. The CDR3 loop is CASSFTSGVGDQETQYF. CDR3 in DNA: TGTGCCAGCAGCTTTACTAGCGGGGTGGGGGACCAAGAGACCCAGTACTTC.

This clone was counted a few times. The chain joins TRBV7-9 to TRBJ2-7, with D maybe TRBD2 (7 bases). In germline, CDR1 is SEHNR, CDR2 FQNEAQ (reference sequence). The CDR3 contains 15 residues. V was pared by 6 bases and J by 4 bases, with 19 bases between. CDR3 sequence reads: CASRRYEGGNYEQYF. CDR3 DNA: TGTGCCAGCAGGCGATACGAGGGGGGGAATTACGAGCAGTACTTC.

The CDR3 region is CASSPSGGTEQFF. Written as DNA, the CDR3 is TGCGCCAGCAGCCCGTCAGGGGGGACTGAGCAGTTCTTC. This chain links TRBV5-1 with TRBJ2-1; perhaps TRBD1 as D (7 bases). CDR3 length: 13 amino acids. V lost 4 bases and J lost 9, with 14 bases in between. The germline gives CDR1 SGHRS, CDR2 YFSETQ.